The 22 T cell receptor beta chains below come from one sample, sequenced in a study of technical replicates of blood from a handful of donors. TCRdb's copy holds only in-frame clones and misses some; the assay was immunoSEQ multiplex PCR. The sample consists of tens of thousands of clones, 95% to 97% of them appearing once. Source material: T cells isolated from PBMCs. The source of these receptors is a human donor in good health.

The genes are TRBV12-5 and TRBJ1-1; a weak D match, TRBD1 (6 bases). The CDR3 is made up of 13 amino acids. Germline V gives CDR1 LGHNT, CDR2 FRNRAP. V lost 6 bases to trimming and J lost 8 bases, with 16 bases between them. The CDR3 protein is CASGPDRLAEAFF. The CDR3 nucleotides are TGTGCTAGTGGACCCGACAGGTTGGCCGAAGCTTTCTTT.

J is TRBJ2-7 and V is TRBV6-1; the match to TRBD2 covers 9 bases. V shed 4 bases, J shed 2 bases, and the junction held 9 bases outside the gene matches. Germline CDR1 MNHNS, CDR2 SASEGT. The CDR3 spans 16 residues. The CDR3 nucleotides read TGTGCCAGCAGTGTGATAGTAGCGGGAGCTACCTACGAGCAGTACTTC. Protein product: CASSVIVAGATYEQYF.

V gene TRBV10-3 combines with J gene TRBJ1-2; no firm D call. Germline V CDR1 and CDR2: ENHRY, SYGVKD. Trimming removed 2 bases at V and 2 bases at J, with 12 bases between. This CDR3 has 15 residues. The CDR3 DNA reads as TGTGCCATCAGTGAGCTCGGGGATTCAAACTATGGCTACACCTTC. This encodes CAISELGDSNYGYTF.

V and J are TRBV5-6 and TRBJ1-1; unclear D gene. Trimming removed 0 bases at V and 12 bases at J, with 15 bases between. Looked up from germline, CDR1 is SGHDT and CDR2 is YYEEEE. The CDR3 is 13 residues long. This CDR3 reads CASSLATDLKTFF. Written as DNA, the CDR3 is TGTGCCAGCAGCTTGGCCACAGATCTGAAAACTTTCTTT. Full variable domain (remainder filled in from reference TRBV5-6 and TRBJ1-1): DAGVTQSPTHLIKTRGQQVTLRCSPKSGHDTVSWYQQALGQGPQFIFQYYEEEERQRGNFPDRFSGHQFPNYSSELNVNALLLGDSALYLCASSLATDLKTFFGQGTRLTVV.

V gene TRBV27 combines with J gene TRBJ1-4; D might be TRBD1 (6 bases). Looked up from germline, CDR1 is MNHEY and CDR2 is SMNVEV (reference sequence). With 5 bases removed from V and 7 bases from J, the gap between germline ends came to 8 bases. The CDR3 is 12 amino acids. The CDR3 nucleotides read TGTGCCAGCAGTCAAGGGGGTGAAAAACTGTTTTTT. Its translation: CASSQGGEKLFF.

This chain connects TRBV30 to TRBJ2-7, with a possible D match to TRBD1 (5 bases). V was cut by 5 bases and J by 4 bases, with 12 bases left in between. Germline V CDR1 and CDR2: GTSNPN, SVGIG (reference sequence). The CDR3 contains 12 residues. The CDR3 protein is CAWLQTAYEQYF. For the CDR3, the DNA is TGTGCCTGGTTGCAGACAGCTTACGAGCAGTACTTC.

This chain joins TRBV12-5 and TRBJ2-7; 13 bases align to TRBD2. Germline CDR1 is LGHNT and CDR2 is FRNRAP. V was clipped by 4 bases and J by 3 bases; unmatched bases: 3. This CDR3 has 15 residues. The CDR3 sequence: CASGSTSGGIYEQYF. CDR3 nucleotide sequence: TGTGCTAGTGGTTCGACTAGCGGGGGGATCTACGAGCAGTACTTC.

This clone was seen more than once but under ten times. The V gene is TRBV2, the J gene TRBJ1-3; 8 bases are a match to TRBD1. Trimming cost V 3 bases and J 3 bases; bases outside gene matches: 13. The V gene's germline CDR1 is SNHLY and CDR2 FYNNEI. The CDR3 covers 18 residues. The CDR3 region has the DNA TGTGCCAGCAGTGACCTGACAGGGGAGTCTGGTGTTGGAAACACCATATATTTT. Translated: CASSDLTGESGVGNTIYF.

The J gene is TRBJ1-5, the V gene TRBV5-1; D gene uncertain. Per germline, CDR1 SGHRS and CDR2 YFSETQ. The ends were cut back, 0 bases at V and 3 bases at J, with 4 bases in the middle. There are 13 residues in the CDR3. CDR3 DNA: TGCGCCAGCAGCTTGGGAGCCAATCAGCCCCAGCATTTT. Amino acid sequence: CASSLGANQPQHF.

The genes are TRBV6-1 and TRBJ1-3, with no clear D. Between the trimmed V and J ends, which lost 2 bases and 3 bases, there was a span of 8 bases. Per germline, CDR1 MNHNS and CDR2 SASEGT. The CDR3 is 14 residues long. DNA for the CDR3: TGTGCCAGCAGTGAAAGCATATTTGGAAACACCATATATTTT. Translated: CASSESIFGNTIYF.

The rearrangement uses TRBV2 and TRBJ2-2, with D possibly matching TRBD1 (5 bases). Germline CDR1 reads SNHLY; CDR2 reads FYNNEI. Trimming took off 6 bases at V and 6 bases at J, with 17 bases between the two ends. The CDR3 is made up of 15 amino acids. The CDR3, as DNA: TGTGCCAGCAGCCGCACCAGGGAAGGCCCCGGGGAGCTGTTTTTT. Translated: CASSRTREGPGELFF.

The chain uses TRBV7-9 and TRBJ2-7; the D gene is possibly TRBD2 (5 bases). CDR1 and CDR2 (germline): SEHNR, FQNEAQ (reference sequence). The CDR3 covers 14 residues. V was clipped by 4 bases and J by 3 bases, with 13 bases between them. This chain's CDR3 is CASSSQTRSYEQYF. CDR3 bases: TGTGCCAGCAGCTCACAAACTAGGAGCTACGAGCAGTACTTC.

The chain combines TRBV11-2 with TRBJ1-4; D unclear. Germline V gives CDR1 SGHAT, CDR2 FQNNGV. V was trimmed by 6 bases and J by 8 bases, leaving 13 bases between them. This CDR3 region has 13 residues. The CDR3 DNA follows: TGTGCCAGCAGTCCCACACTGGAGGAAAAACTGTTTTTT. This translates into CASSPTLEEKLFF.

The chain joins TRBV19 to TRBJ1-2, with 9 bases matching TRBD1. The V gene's germline CDR1 is LNHDA and CDR2 SQIVND (reference sequence). After removal of 1 base from V and 0 bases from J, the junction contained 0 bases not matched to a gene. CDR3 size: 15 residues. As DNA, the CDR3 is TGTGCCAGTAGTATAGGGACAGGGGCTAACTATGGCTACACCTTC. The encoded protein is CASSIGTGANYGYTF.

This chain connects TRBV11-3 to TRBJ2-1; D is ambiguous. The length of the CDR3 is 15 residues. CDR1 is SGHNT, CDR2 YENEEA, per germline. V was shortened by 4 bases and J by 0 bases, with 10 bases between the two germline ends. DNA of the CDR3: TGTGCCAGCAGCTCCTATAAAAGCTCCTACAATGAGCAGTTCTTC. It is translated as CASSSYKSSYNEQFF.

The chain is built from TRBV5-1 and TRBJ2-5; D unclear. Looked up from germline, CDR1 is SGHRS and CDR2 is YFSETQ. V was cut by 5 bases and J by 5 bases, with 10 bases left in between. The CDR3 loop spans 12 amino acids. The CDR3, as DNA: TGCGCCAGCAGGGCAAGCGAGGAGACCCAGTACTTC. Protein sequence: CASRASEETQYF.

The rearrangement uses TRBV11-1 and TRBJ2-2; 7 bases are a match to TRBD2. Unmatched junction bases numbered 6, after V lost 3 bases and J lost 8 bases. CDR1 and CDR2 from the germline V gene are SGHAT and FQDESV (reference sequence). CDR3 length: 14 residues. CDR3 nucleotide sequence: TGTGCCAGCAGCTTCCGGGAGGCCGAGGGGGAGCTGTTTTTT. The encoded protein is CASSFREAEGELFF.

J is TRBJ2-7 and V is TRBV6-1, with 7 bases matching TRBD2. Germline V gene lookup returns CDR1 MNHNS and CDR2 SASEGT. The CDR3 loop spans 11 amino acids. This CDR3 reads CATSAYYEQYF. The CDR3 nucleotides read TGTGCTACTAGCGCTTACTACGAGCAGTACTTC.

This sequence joins TRBV30 and TRBJ1-1; D not resolved. Per the germline V gene, CDR1 is GTSNPN and CDR2 is SVGIG (reference sequence). Trimming removed 2 bases at V and 3 bases at J, with 10 bases between. This CDR3 comprises 13 residues. DNA for the CDR3: TGTGCCTGGAGTTCTTCGGTGGACACTGAAGCTTTCTTT. It translates to CAWSSSVDTEAFF.

The chain employs TRBV5-6 and TRBJ2-3; 8 bases map to TRBD1. Germline values: CDR1 SGHDT, CDR2 YYEEEE. J was trimmed by 0 bases and V by 4 bases; bases with no gene match: 1. The CDR3 extends over 14 amino acids. The CDR3 nucleotides are TGTGCCAGCAGCCGGGACAGGAGCACAGATACGCAGTATTTT. Translated: CASSRDRSTDTQYF.

The V gene is TRBV28, the J gene TRBJ2-7, with 10 positions matching TRBD1. Germline-derived CDR1 and CDR2 are MDHEN and SYDVKM. The CDR3 sequence is 17 residues long. The V gene end was trimmed by 1 base and the J gene end by 1 base; junction bases not matched to a gene: 7. The CDR3 here is CASSLSGRTGGSYEQYF. CDR3 nucleotide sequence: TGTGCCAGCAGTTTATCCGGACGGACAGGGGGGTCCTACGAGCAGTACTTC.

The CDR3 region is CASSTLGDINQPQHF. CDR3 nucleotides: TGTGCCAGCAGCACCTTAGGGGACATAAATCAGCCCCAGCATTTT. The chain employs TRBV28 and TRBJ1-5; a possible D gene is TRBD1 (6 bases). V lost 6 bases and J 4 bases, leaving 16 bases between the germline ends. The CDR3 runs 15 residues. The germline V gene has CDR1 MDHEN and CDR2 SYDVKM.